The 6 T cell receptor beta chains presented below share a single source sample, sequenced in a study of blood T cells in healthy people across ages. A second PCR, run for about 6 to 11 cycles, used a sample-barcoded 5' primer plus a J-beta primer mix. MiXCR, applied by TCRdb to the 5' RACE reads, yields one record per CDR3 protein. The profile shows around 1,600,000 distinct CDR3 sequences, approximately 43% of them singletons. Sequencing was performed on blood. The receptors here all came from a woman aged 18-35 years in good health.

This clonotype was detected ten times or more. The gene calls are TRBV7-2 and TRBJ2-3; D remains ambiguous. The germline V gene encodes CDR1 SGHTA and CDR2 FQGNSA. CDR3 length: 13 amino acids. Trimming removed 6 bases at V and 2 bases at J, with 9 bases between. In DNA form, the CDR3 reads TGTGCCAGCAGTCTTCCCCCCACAGATACGCAGTATTTT. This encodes CASSLPPTDTQYF.

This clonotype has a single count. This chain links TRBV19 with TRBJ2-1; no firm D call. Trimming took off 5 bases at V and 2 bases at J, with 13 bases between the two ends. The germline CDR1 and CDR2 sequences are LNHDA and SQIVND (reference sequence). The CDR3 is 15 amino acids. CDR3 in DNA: TGTGCCAGTAGTGGTTCTTCTGGGCCCTACAATGAGCAGTTCTTC. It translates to CASSGSSGPYNEQFF. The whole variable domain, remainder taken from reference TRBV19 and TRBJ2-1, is DGGITQSPKYLFRKEGQNVTLSCEQNLNHDAMYWYRQDPGQGLRLIYYSQIVNDFQKGDIAEGYSVSREKKESFPLTVTSAQKNPTAFYLCASSGSSGPYNEQFFGPGTRLTVL.

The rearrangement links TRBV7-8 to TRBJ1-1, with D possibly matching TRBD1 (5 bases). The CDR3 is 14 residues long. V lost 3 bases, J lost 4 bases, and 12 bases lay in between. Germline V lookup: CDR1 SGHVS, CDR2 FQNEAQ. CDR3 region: CASSLGPPGTEAFF. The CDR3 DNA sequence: TGTGCCAGCAGCTTGGGACCCCCTGGCACTGAAGCTTTCTTT.

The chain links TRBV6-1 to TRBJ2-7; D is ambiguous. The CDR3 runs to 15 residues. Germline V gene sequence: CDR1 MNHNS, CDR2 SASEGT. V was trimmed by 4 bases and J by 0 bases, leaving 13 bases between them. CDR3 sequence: CASSGARTASYEQYF. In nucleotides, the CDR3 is TGTGCCAGCAGTGGGGCCAGGACGGCCTCCTACGAGCAGTACTTC.

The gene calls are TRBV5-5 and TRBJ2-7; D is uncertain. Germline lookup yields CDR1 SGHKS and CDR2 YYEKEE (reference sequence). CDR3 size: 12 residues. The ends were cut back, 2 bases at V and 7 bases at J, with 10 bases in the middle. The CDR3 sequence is CASSFAAREQYF. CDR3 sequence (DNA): TGTGCCAGCAGCTTTGCAGCGCGTGAGCAGTACTTC.

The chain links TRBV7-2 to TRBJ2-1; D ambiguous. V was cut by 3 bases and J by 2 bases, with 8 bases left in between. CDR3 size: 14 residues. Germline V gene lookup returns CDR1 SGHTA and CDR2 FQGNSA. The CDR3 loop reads CASSFVGTYNEQFF. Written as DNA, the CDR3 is TGTGCCAGCAGCTTCGTGGGGACCTACAATGAGCAGTTCTTC.